This T cell receptor beta chain was obtained from a study of cytomegalovirus exposure and HLA in healthy donors. This table comes from immunoSEQ multiplex PCR, and its TCRdb copy is limited to in-frame clones, with some not included. This table has approximately 190,000 clones, roughly 82% appearing once. Trimming removed 2 bases at V and 2 bases at J, with 8 bases between. The CDR3 totals 14 residues. Germline V CDR1 and CDR2: LNHDA, SQIVND (reference sequence). The receptor comes from a man aged 18-30 years in good health and CMV-seropositive. The chain couples TRBV19 to TRBJ2-3; no reliable D call. Sequenced material: PBMCs. The DNA for the CDR3 is TGTGCCAGTAGTATAAACAGAGACACAGATACGCAGTATTTT. Its protein is CASSINRDTDTQYF.